These T cell receptor beta chains were read from a single sample in a study of shared clonotypes between healthy human individuals. Only in-frame clones appear in the TCRdb table, and some are missing; sequencing was by immunoSEQ multiplex PCR. The sample contains 950,000 to 1,300,000 clones, about 75% of which appear only once. The sample taken for sequencing was memory CD4+ T cells sorted from blood. These TCRs come from a man aged 18 to 29 in good health. The CDR3 runs from the conserved cysteine through the conserved F or W. The order of the fields is V gene, clone size, J gene, D gene, CDR3 protein, CDR3 DNA. D genes are given only for firm matches. For some rows the clone size is stated as once, few or many, or as a class when expanded; others skip it.

TRBV5-5	.	TRBJ1-5	.	CASSYQSRNQPQHF	TGTGCCAGCAGCTATCAGAGCCGCAATCAGCCCCAGCATTTT
TRBV6-1	.	TRBJ2-5	.	CASEGETQYF	TGTGCCAGCGAGGGGGAGACCCAGTACTTC
TRBV28	.	TRBJ1-2	TRBD1	CASSQQGQGAYGYTF	TGTGCCAGCAGCCAACAGGGGCAAGGGGCCTATGGCTACACCTTC
TRBV5-5	many	TRBJ2-7	TRBD1	CASSDTGVKGYEQYF	TGTGCCAGCAGCGACACAGGGGTGAAGGGCTACGAGCAGTACTTC
TRBV7-2	many	TRBJ1-5	.	CASIRDINQPQHF	TGTGCCAGCATCCGGGACATCAATCAGCCCCAGCATTTT
TRBV2	.	TRBJ2-2	TRBD2	CASRYTSGDGGELFF	TGTGCCAGCAGATATACTAGCGGGGACGGCGGGGAGCTGTTTTTT
TRBV18	.	TRBJ2-5	.	CASLLGGQETQYF	TGTGCCAGCTTACTTGGGGGCCAAGAGACCCAGTACTTC
TRBV28	.	TRBJ2-7	.	CASSPSQGLVGAGEQYF	TGTGCCAGCAGTCCATCTCAGGGCCTTGTGGGGGCGGGCGAGCAGTACTTC
TRBV4-1	.	TRBJ1-6	.	CASSQGHLVNSPLHF	TGCGCCAGCAGCCAAGGACACCTTGTTAATTCACCCCTCCACTTT
TRBV11-2	.	TRBJ2-1	TRBD1	CASSPRQGGGNEQFF	TGTGCCAGCAGCCCGAGACAGGGGGGAGGCAATGAGCAGTTCTTC
TRBV5-8	few	TRBJ1-5	.	CATVPRGNSNQPQHF	TGTGCCACCGTGCCGAGGGGAAATAGCAATCAGCCCCAGCATTTT
TRBV10-2	few	TRBJ1-2	.	CASSETGTYGYTF	TGCGCCAGCAGTGAGACAGGGACCTATGGCTACACCTTC
TRBV19	few	TRBJ1-1	.	CASSVEAGNTEAFF	TGTGCCAGTAGTGTGGAAGCTGGGAACACTGAAGCTTTCTTT
TRBV5-4	.	TRBJ2-5	.	CASSLGGLVKETQYF	TGTGCCAGCAGCTTGGGGGGACTCGTTAAAGAGACCCAGTACTTC
TRBV10-3	.	TRBJ2-3	TRBD2	CAISESAGGRADTQYF	TGTGCCATCAGTGAGTCGGCGGGAGGCCGGGCAGATACGCAGTATTTT
TRBV7-9	.	TRBJ1-6	.	CASSLPQGGNSPLHF	TGTGCCAGCAGCTTACCTCAGGGTGGAAATTCACCCCTCCACTTT
TRBV5-1	.	TRBJ2-7	.	CASKRGGTYSYEQYF	TGCGCCAGCAAAAGGGGGGGTACGTACTCCTACGAGCAGTACTTC
TRBV9	.	TRBJ1-4	TRBD1	CASSSQGTGNEKLFF	TGTGCCAGCAGCTCTCAAGGGACAGGGAATGAAAAACTGTTTTTT
TRBV7-9	.	TRBJ2-7	TRBD1	CASSLYRDRGYEQYF	TGTGCCAGCAGCTTATACCGGGACAGGGGTTACGAGCAGTACTTC
TRBV4-3	.	TRBJ2-1	TRBD2	CASSRTLLAGAYNEQFF	TGCGCCAGCAGCCGCACTCTCCTAGCGGGAGCTTACAATGAGCAGTTCTTC
TRBV5-4	.	TRBJ2-7	TRBD1	CASSFGTGVTYEQYF	TGTGCCAGCAGCTTCGGGACAGGGGTTACCTACGAGCAGTACTTC
TRBV6-6	.	TRBJ2-4	TRBD2	CASSLAGVIAKNIQYF	TGTGCCAGCAGCTTAGCGGGAGTCATAGCCAAAAACATTCAGTACTTC
TRBV7-2	many	TRBJ2-3	TRBD2	CAGGQSSGSSWTDTQYF	TGTGCCGGGGGACAGTCTAGCGGGAGTTCGTGGACAGATACGCAGTATTTT
TRBV5-4	.	TRBJ2-7	.	CASRGSGKESYEQYF	TGTGCCAGCAGGGGGTCCGGGAAGGAATCCTACGAGCAGTACTTC
TRBV5-1	.	TRBJ1-4	.	CASSLDRSNEKLFF	TGCGCCAGCAGCTTGGACCGGTCTAATGAAAAACTGTTTTTT
TRBV5-4	.	TRBJ1-1	.	CASSLGGGYSTEAFF	TGTGCCAGCAGCTTGGGAGGGGGGTATTCCACTGAAGCTTTCTTT
TRBV18	.	TRBJ1-3	.	CASSPLAIWNRANYSGNTIYF	TGTGCCAGCTCACCACTAGCGATCTGGAATAGGGCGAACTACTCTGGAAACACCATATATTTT
TRBV21-1	.	TRBJ2-3	.	CASSKGKDTQYF	TGTGCCAGCAGCAAGGGGAAAGATACGCAGTATTTT
TRBV7-2	.	TRBJ1-4	TRBD1	CASSLMSRGKSSNEKLFF	TGTGCCAGCAGCTTAATGTCCAGGGGGAAGAGTTCTAATGAAAAACTGTTTTTT
TRBV28	.	TRBJ2-3	TRBD1	CASTDRASTDTQYF	TGTGCCAGCACCGACAGGGCTAGCACAGATACGCAGTATTTT
TRBV2	.	TRBJ2-4	TRBD1	CASAGQGFSIQYF	TGTGCCAGCGCCGGACAGGGGTTTAGCATTCAGTACTTC
TRBV27	many	TRBJ2-1	TRBD2	CASTRVGGGINEQFF	TGTGCCAGCACTCGTGTCGGCGGGGGGATCAATGAGCAGTTCTTC
TRBV6-6	.	TRBJ2-7	.	CASSHTGASGSYEQYF	TGTGCCAGCAGTCACACAGGGGCTAGCGGCTCCTACGAGCAGTACTTC
TRBV4-2	.	TRBJ2-2	TRBD2	CASSPQTSGGVTGELFF	TGTGCCAGCAGCCCGCAAACTAGCGGGGGGGTAACCGGGGAGCTGTTTTTT
TRBV7-9	.	TRBJ2-1	.	CASSLSGLSSYNEQFF	TGTGCCAGCAGCTTATCGGGCCTTAGCTCCTACAATGAGCAGTTCTTC
TRBV18	many	TRBJ1-5	.	CASSPDRGGNQPQHF	TGTGCCAGCTCACCCGACCGGGGAGGCAATCAGCCCCAGCATTTT
TRBV6-1	.	TRBJ2-3	TRBD1	CASSEALSGQGTDTQYF	TGTGCCAGCAGTGAAGCGTTATCCGGACAGGGGACAGATACGCAGTATTTT
TRBV7-9	.	TRBJ1-1	.	CASSLEQGSRLRYTEAFF	TGTGCCAGCAGCTTAGAACAGGGTAGCAGACTTAGGTACACTGAAGCTTTCTTT
TRBV7-2	.	TRBJ1-6	.	CASSPARWATGGPLHF	TGTGCCAGCAGCCCAGCCCGCTGGGCCACGGGGGGACCCCTCCACTTT
TRBV10-3	.	TRBJ2-5	.	CAISESNRQETQYF	TGTGCCATCAGTGAGTCAAACAGGCAAGAGACCCAGTACTTC
TRBV7-9	.	TRBJ1-1	TRBD1	CASSLDQGARRAFF	TGTGCCAGCAGCTTAGATCAGGGGGCGAGGCGGGCTTTCTTT
TRBV4-3	.	TRBJ2-7	.	CASSRQTGGIMGEQYF	TGCGCCAGCAGCCGACAAACCGGGGGCATTATGGGCGAGCAGTACTTC
TRBV6-5	.	TRBJ1-1	TRBD1	CASSYGTGSWTEAFF	TGTGCCAGCAGTTACGGGACAGGTAGTTGGACTGAAGCTTTCTTT
TRBV11-2	once	TRBJ2-1	TRBD2	CASSLDSGLADEQFF	TGTGCCAGCAGCTTAGACTCGGGACTAGCAGATGAGCAGTTCTTC
TRBV5-4	once	TRBJ2-7	.	CASSIGQAYEQYF	TGTGCCAGCAGCATCGGACAAGCCTACGAGCAGTACTTC
TRBV6-1	.	TRBJ2-3	.	CASSEAQTTSTDTQYF	TGTGCCAGCAGTGAAGCCCAGACGACTAGCACAGATACGCAGTATTTT